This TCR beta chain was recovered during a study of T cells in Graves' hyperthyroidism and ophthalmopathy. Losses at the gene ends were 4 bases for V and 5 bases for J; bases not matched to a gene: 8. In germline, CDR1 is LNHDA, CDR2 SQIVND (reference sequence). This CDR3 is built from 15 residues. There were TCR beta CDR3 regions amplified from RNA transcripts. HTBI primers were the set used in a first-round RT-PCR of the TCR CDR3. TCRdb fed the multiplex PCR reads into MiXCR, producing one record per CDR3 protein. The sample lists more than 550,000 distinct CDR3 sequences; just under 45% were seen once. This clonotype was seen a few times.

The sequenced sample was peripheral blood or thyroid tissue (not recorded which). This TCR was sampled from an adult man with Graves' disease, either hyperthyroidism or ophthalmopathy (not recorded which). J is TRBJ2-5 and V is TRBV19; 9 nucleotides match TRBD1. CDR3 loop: CASSTGQGFMETQYF. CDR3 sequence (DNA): TGTGCCAGTAGTACCGGACAGGGGTTTATGGAGACCCAGTACTTC.